The 29 T cell receptor beta chains below come from one sample, sequenced in a study of cytomegalovirus exposure and HLA in healthy donors. In the PCR, 60 Vbeta and 13 Jbeta primers were used. The assay was immunoSEQ multiplex PCR, and TCRdb's table has in-frame clones only and misses some. This repertoire shows roughly 100,000 clones, approximately 12% found once; its top ten account for roughly a sixth. The sample was PBMCs. These receptors were obtained from a middle-aged man in good health and CMV-seropositive.

The chain combines TRBV6-5 with TRBJ1-2, with D possibly TRBD1 on 5 matching bases. The CDR3 sequence is 13 residues long. The V end was cut by 2 bases, the J end by 7 bases, with 11 bases between. CDR1 is MNHEY, CDR2 SVGAGI, per germline. CDR3 sequence: CASSYRGERGYTF. The CDR3 DNA follows: TGTGCCAGCAGTTACCGGGGGGAGCGTGGCTACACCTTC.

This clone was seen more than once but under ten times. The chain links TRBV5-1 to TRBJ2-2, with TRBD1 as a possible D gene (6 bases). The CDR3 covers 17 residues. The germline gives CDR1 SGHRS, CDR2 YFSETQ. The V end lost 0 bases, the J end lost 1 base, and 13 bases lay between the germline ends. The CDR3 bases are TGCGCCAGCAGCTTGGCCATTTCAGGGGAGAACACCGGGGAGCTGTTTTTT. It encodes CASSLAISGENTGELFF.

The V call is TRBV7-3, the J call TRBJ2-2, with 11 bases lining up with TRBD1. CDR3 length equals 15 residues. From germline, CDR1 is SGHTA and CDR2 FQGTGA. The junction had 6 bases not matched to a gene; V was cut back by 5 bases and J by 7 bases. The CDR3 sequence is CASSQRTGGNGELFF. CDR3 nucleotides: TGTGCCAGCAGCCAACGGACAGGGGGCAACGGGGAGCTGTTTTTT.

The J gene is TRBJ2-1, the V gene TRBV5-1, with D possibly TRBD1 on 6 matching bases. CDR3 length: 15 amino acids. V shed 3 bases and J shed 5 bases, with 15 bases lying between them. Germline V gene sequence: CDR1 SGHRS, CDR2 YFSETQ. The CDR3 reads CASSSNRVLDNEQFF. The CDR3 region has the DNA TGCGCCAGCAGCTCAAACAGGGTCCTGGACAATGAGCAGTTCTTC.

This clone was observed a few times. The chain couples TRBV5-1 to TRBJ2-1; 7 bases line up with TRBD2. J was trimmed by 3 bases and V by 4 bases; bases with no gene match: 7. Germline CDR1 SGHRS, CDR2 YFSETQ. CDR3 size: 15 residues. CDR3 nucleotides: TGCGCCAGCAGCCTGGCCGGGACTAACTACAATGAGCAGTTCTTC. Encoded protein: CASSLAGTNYNEQFF.

The rearrangement joins TRBV2 to TRBJ2-3, with 14 positions matching TRBD2. The V and J ends lost 1 base and 5 bases, in that order; junction bases with no gene match: 8. Germline V gives CDR1 SNHLY, CDR2 FYNNEI. The CDR3 covers 18 residues. CDR3 in amino acids: CASSEGPGLAGEEDTQYF. DNA for the CDR3: TGTGCCAGCAGTGAAGGTCCGGGACTAGCGGGAGAAGAAGATACGCAGTATTTT.

This clone was found a few times. The CDR3 loop is CAISRLGGQGISTGELFF. As DNA, the CDR3 is TGTGCCATCAGCAGGCTAGGGGGACAGGGGATTAGCACCGGGGAGCTGTTTTTT. The V gene is TRBV10-3, the J gene TRBJ2-2; TRBD1 matches at 10 bases. This CDR3 is 18 amino acids long. V lost 6 bases, J lost 4 bases, and 14 bases stayed unmatched. Germline CDR1 and CDR2: ENHRY and SYGVKD.

J is TRBJ2-2 and V is TRBV5-4, with D hard to call. V lost 5 bases and J lost 4, with 3 bases in between. This CDR3 comprises 11 residues. Germline values: CDR1 SGHNT, CDR2 YYREEE (reference sequence). In DNA, the CDR3 is TGTGCCAGCAGTAGCACCGGGGAGCTGTTTTTT. This gives the protein CASSSTGELFF.

This chain connects TRBV4-1 to TRBJ1-4, with TRBD1 matching over 11 bases. The CDR3 has 17 amino acids. V was clipped by 2 bases and J by 8 bases; unmatched bases: 10. Germline assignment: CDR1 MGHRA and CDR2 YSYEKL. The CDR3 nucleotides read TGCGCCAGCAGCCAACAGTATTACCGGGACAGGGGGGAAAAACTGTTTTTT. Encoded protein: CASSQQYYRDRGEKLFF.

There are a few counts of this clone. The J gene is TRBJ2-1, the V gene TRBV27; D gene unclear. The length of the CDR3 is 14 residues. CDR1 is MNHEY and CDR2 is SMNVEV in the germline V gene (reference sequence). Trimming stripped 5 bases from V and 12 bases from J, with 20 bases between. CDR3 region: CASSPLSRGEGQFF. The CDR3 DNA sequence: TGTGCCAGCAGTCCCCTTAGTCGAGGCGAAGGGCAGTTCTTC.

V and J are TRBV11-2 and TRBJ2-2; D gene uncertain. V lost 5 bases to trimming and J lost 4 bases, with 14 bases between them. The CDR3 contains 15 residues. Germline CDR1 SGHAT, CDR2 FQNNGV. Written as DNA, the CDR3 is TGTGCCAGCAGCCCGCGGCCCGGAGTCACCGGGGAGCTGTTTTTT. This sequence encodes CASSPRPGVTGELFF.

The genes are TRBV28 and TRBJ1-1; D might be TRBD1 (6 bases). The CDR3 is 13 amino acids. V dropped 7 bases and J dropped 3 bases, with 12 bases sitting between them. The germline V gene encodes CDR1 MDHEN and CDR2 SYDVKM. This chain's CDR3 is CASKMWTDTEAFF. Here the CDR3 DNA reads TGTGCCAGCAAGATGTGGACAGACACTGAAGCTTTCTTT.

The chain combines TRBV5-4 with TRBJ1-1, with 9 bases that match TRBD1. Losses at the gene ends were 3 bases for V and 5 bases for J; bases not matched to a gene: 5. This CDR3 is built from 14 residues. Looked up from germline, CDR1 is SGHNT and CDR2 is YYREEE (reference sequence). CDR3 protein: CASSWGQGTTEAFF. The CDR3 DNA reads TGTGCCAGCAGCTGGGGACAGGGAACTACTGAAGCTTTCTTT.

The table lists this clone with a few counts. J is TRBJ2-1 and V is TRBV9; 8 nucleotides match TRBD2. The germline V gene encodes CDR1 SGDLS and CDR2 YYNGEE. The CDR3 has 18 amino acids. V lost 0 bases and J lost 0; bases outside the gene matches: 8. The chain's CDR3 is CASSVVGVGTSSYNEQFF. In nucleotides, the CDR3 is TGTGCCAGCAGCGTAGTCGGGGTCGGGACTAGCTCCTACAATGAGCAGTTCTTC.

This clone appeared a few times. The genes are TRBV19 and TRBJ2-3; 11 nucleotides line up with TRBD1. V lost 9 bases, J lost 4 bases, and 6 bases stayed unmatched. CDR1 and CDR2 (germline): LNHDA, SQIVND (reference sequence). The CDR3 length is 14 residues. The CDR3 spells CASKDRGPADTQYF. CDR3 bases: TGTGCCAGCAAGGACAGGGGGCCCGCAGATACGCAGTATTTT. Full variable domain (rest looked up from reference TRBV19 and TRBJ2-3): DGGITQSPKYLFRKEGQNVTLSCEQNLNHDAMYWYRQDPGQGLRLIYYSQIVNDFQKGDIAEGYSVSREKKESFPLTVTSAQKNPTAFYLCASKDRGPADTQYFGPGTRLTVL.

This clone showed up just a few times. CDR3 DNA: TGCGCCAGCGGCTCCAATGAGCAGTTCTTC. Amino acid sequence: CASGSNEQFF. The gene calls are TRBV4-1 and TRBJ2-1; D remains unclear. The V gene's germline CDR1 is MGHRA and CDR2 YSYEKL. V was cut by 8 bases and J by 6 bases, with 5 bases left in between. CDR3 length: 10 residues.

Points on this clone: At the DNA level, this CDR3 is encoded by other sequences in the same sample as well. This sequence joins TRBV28 and TRBJ1-1; D gene unclear. CDR3 length equals 16 residues. Germline V lookup: CDR1 MDHEN, CDR2 SYDVKM. The V gene lost 4 bases and the J gene lost 4 bases, with 19 bases spanning the gap. CDR3 coding DNA: TGTGCCAGCAGTTCCCCAGCCCTGCCCGGGATCACTGAAGCTTTCTTT. Translated, it gives CASSSPALPGITEAFF.

The chain employs TRBV28 and TRBJ2-1; TRBD1 matches 9 bases. The CDR3 covers 16 residues. Germline trimming cut 6 bases from V and 9 bases from J; bases unmatched to any gene: 15. CDR1 and CDR2 from the germline V gene are MDHEN and SYDVKM. CDR3 in DNA: TGTGCCAGCAGGTCCACAGGGGGCGAATCTCGTCTTGAGCAGTTCTTC. Its protein is CASRSTGGESRLEQFF.

This chain uses TRBV15 with TRBJ2-7; tentative D call: TRBD1 (6 bases). V was trimmed by 5 bases and J by 4 bases, leaving 18 bases between them. Germline CDR1 reads LNHNV; CDR2 reads YYDKDF (reference sequence). This CDR3 region has 15 residues. The CDR3 region is CATSRRSGERYEQYF. The CDR3 DNA reads as TGTGCCACCAGCCGGAGGTCAGGGGAACGGTACGAGCAGTACTTC.

This clone was observed a few times. The chain couples TRBV7-2 to TRBJ2-7; 8 bases agree with TRBD2. CDR1 and CDR2 (germline): SGHTA, FQGNSA. J gave up 3 bases and V 4 bases, and 11 bases lay outside the gene matches. CDR3 length: 16 amino acids. CDR3 sequence (DNA): TGTGCCAGCAGCTCCCAACCTGCGGGAGGAATCTACGAGCAGTACTTC. As protein: CASSSQPAGGIYEQYF.

This clone turned up a few times. The chain combines TRBV27 with TRBJ2-2; TRBD2 aligns across 9 bases. The length of the CDR3 is 15 residues. V lost 1 base, J lost 8 bases, and 5 bases stayed unmatched. Germline-derived CDR1 and CDR2 are MNHEY and SMNVEV (reference sequence). Here the CDR3 reads CASSLWLSGSGELFF. The DNA for the CDR3 is TGTGCCAGCAGTTTATGGCTTAGCGGGAGTGGGGAGCTGTTTTTT.

This clone was seen a handful of times. The rearrangement uses TRBV4-1 and TRBJ1-4, with no clear D. The CDR3 spans 12 residues. Trimming removed 3 bases from V and 6 bases from J, with 5 bases in between. CDR1 MGHRA and CDR2 YSYEKL come from the germline V gene. In DNA, the CDR3 is TGCGCCAGCAGCCACCCTTATGAAAAACTGTTTTTT. It yields the protein CASSHPYEKLFF.

V gene TRBV2 combines with J gene TRBJ2-7; D might be TRBD1 (5 bases). The CDR3 has 14 residues. The ends were cut back, 7 bases at V and 2 bases at J, with 15 bases in the middle. The V gene's germline CDR1 is SNHLY and CDR2 FYNNEI. CDR3 coding DNA: TGTGCCAGCAAGGGGCAGTTAAGTGCCTACGAGCAGTACTTC. Translation: CASKGQLSAYEQYF.

This clone has just a few counts. The V call is TRBV27, the J call TRBJ2-7; 12 nucleotides line up with TRBD2. CDR1 is MNHEY, CDR2 SMNVEV, per germline (reference sequence). The trim removed 6 bases at V and 2 bases at J, leaving 5 bases unmatched. The CDR3 is 15 residues long. The CDR3 bases are TGTGCCAGCAGACCCGGACTAGCGGGACCCTACGAGCAGTACTTC. It specifies CASRPGLAGPYEQYF.

This clone occurred a few times. V gene TRBV28 combines with J gene TRBJ2-7; 9 bases are shared with TRBD2. The CDR3 is made up of 13 amino acids. The ends lost 5 bases at V and 12 bases at J; junction bases unmatched: 11. Germline CDR1 reads MDHEN; CDR2 reads SYDVKM. CDR3: CASSRLAVSSGYF. The CDR3 DNA is TGTGCCAGCAGTCGACTAGCGGTCTCCTCGGGGTACTTC.

This clone was observed a single time. This chain connects TRBV7-6 to TRBJ2-1; 8 bases are a match to TRBD2. The CDR3 runs to 14 residues. V trimming: 6 bases; J trimming: 6 bases; junction bases outside the gene matches: 7. Germline-derived CDR1 and CDR2 are SGHVS and FNYEAQ. The CDR3, as DNA: TGTGCCAGCAGTCAGCGGGAGCACGCCAATGAGCAGTTCTTC. Translation gives CASSQREHANEQFF.

The chain joins TRBV12-5 to TRBJ2-3, with 7 bases matching TRBD2. V trimming: 1 base; J trimming: 4 bases; junction bases outside the gene matches: 23. CDR3 length equals 21 residues. The germline V gene has CDR1 LGHNT and CDR2 FRNRAP. The CDR3 DNA is TGTGCTAGTGGTTTGGCCCTCCAGGGCAGGTTGGGCGGGAGACAACCAGATACGCAGTATTTT. This sequence encodes CASGLALQGRLGGRQPDTQYF.

The rearrangement joins TRBV2 to TRBJ2-1, with TRBD2 identical over 10 bases. Germline V gene data show CDR1 as SNHLY and CDR2 as FYNNEI. After removal of 6 bases from V and 0 bases from J, the junction contained 8 bases not matched to a gene. This CDR3 region has 17 residues. This CDR3 is CASRPPSGSFSYNEQFF. CDR3 sequence (DNA): TGTGCCAGCAGACCGCCTAGCGGGAGTTTCTCCTACAATGAGCAGTTCTTC.

The genes are TRBV18 and TRBJ1-1; no firm D call. Germline CDR1 reads KGHSH; CDR2 reads LQKENI. The CDR3 extends over 15 amino acids. Between the trimmed V and J ends, which lost 3 bases and 1 base, there was a span of 12 bases. The CDR3 is CASSPSGDKNTEAFF. The CDR3 nucleotides are TGTGCCAGCTCACCGTCCGGGGATAAGAACACTGAAGCTTTCTTT.